This TCR beta chain was sequenced for a study of cytomegalovirus exposure and HLA in healthy donors (dated by TCRdb to the late 2010s). About the investigation overall: In an earlier analysis of under 750 of the donors, under 300 Gb of sequence data and about 110 million unique TCR beta sequences from approximately 180 million T cells were reported. Because of strong linkage in the cohort, roughly five DR-DQ haplotypes were treated as single units for association and clustering. The study aimed to test whether cataloging public T cell receptors could reveal signatures of past pathogen exposure. Genome-wide SNP genotypes for about 65% of the 666 donors were used in a later genetic analysis, which treated that subset as a discovery cohort. An early release covering about 600 HLA-typed donors comprised about 310 gigabases of sequencing data and around 80 million unique TCR sequences. The genetic ancestry cluster associated with self-reported Caucasian donors included over 80% of the 398 genotyped donors. HLA typing covered class I and class II loci at four-digit resolution. The study used immunosequencing to profile the T cell repertoires of 600 to 850 subjects and linked those repertoires to cytomegalovirus serostatus. High-throughput TCR immunosequencing, statistical association of individual TCRs with disease status, and machine learning were combined to predict cytomegalovirus infection status. Along with the approximately 620-subject first cohort, a separate validation cohort of over a hundred different subjects was used. Typing coverage differed by locus: A, B, C, DRB1 and DQB1 were typed in about 629-640 donors, DQA1 in 522, DPA1 in some 600, and DPB1 in around 490. In an earlier analysis of about 590 of the donors, high-throughput TCR beta sequencing was used to judge whether each TCR beta V gene segment behaved as functional or pseudogenic. Across under 500 genotyped donors of the cohort, an average of approximately 240,000 unique TCR beta nucleotide sequences per donor were sequenced, and 15% to 20% of those sequences were non-productive. Donor age, sex, ethnicity and CMV serostatus were compiled together with the repertoire data. All discovery cohort repertoires had been generated on a single sequencing platform. A later analysis re-examined previously published TCR beta repertoires from just over 650 donors and added high-resolution HLA genotyping to investigate patterns of TCR occurrence. The later analysis used no new phenotypic data to find candidate immune exposures, relying instead on TCR beta sequences and their occurrence across donors. The research as a whole found: Strong co-occurrence of HLA alleles, especially DR and DQ, made assigning TCR associations to individual alleles difficult. Broadly in line with IMGT annotations, most TCR beta V segments showed up in productive rearrangements about 90% or about 30% of the time in an earlier analysis of several hundred of the donors. In vitro tests confirmed that a few of the cytomegalovirus-associated TCR beta chains recognize cytomegalovirus antigens. In a later analysis, HLA-associated TCR beta chains showed more clonal expansion and lower generation probabilities than non-associated chains that were equally common. In a later analysis, several top co-occurrence clusters were reported to appear linked to parvovirus B19, influenza, CMV and Epstein-Barr virus. The authors suggested that the approach could potentially be generalized to other disease states and immunological phenotypes. A later genetic analysis reported fewer N-insertions in productive TCRs among donors in an Asian-associated ancestry cluster than the roughly 700-donor mean. Roughly uniform sequencing depth across donors was assumed in presence/absence analyses, although this assumption may not hold. A further reported finding was that TCR beta sequences accurately predicted the HLA-A and HLA-B alleles for most subjects in the first cohort. In this cohort, only TCR beta chains were sequenced, and detectable features were limited by the absence of alpha or paired-chain data. Linkage disequilibrium might explain the correlated functional status among segregating V segments, but an unknown experimental factor could not be ruled out. Immune exposure information for the cohort was limited to CMV serostatus. A later genetic analysis associated a missense DCLRE1C variant with V-gene and J-gene trimming of TCR beta chains, and an independent cohort replicated the association. The sequencing pipeline was judged likely to have produced a cluster of highly shared sequence variants as a technical artifact. Across donors, most TCR sequences were observed very rarely, whereas some public TCRs were present in many individuals. Because the 87-base-pair reads could not distinguish some IMGT-functional V segments, including TRBV6-2 and TRBV6-3, those segments were excluded. Because some donors lacked HLA typing at each locus, the association tests relied only on the typed subset. The classifier was reported to diagnose cytomegalovirus status with high specificity and sensitivity in both the original cohort and the validation cohort. A later analysis found that TCR association rates varied across HLA loci, with DRB1 alleles showing the most associated TCRs and HLA-C alleles the fewest. A later analysis associated 16,951 TCR beta sequences with specific HLA alleles at a false discovery rate of 0.05. In the study, some 160 TCR beta chains were listed as associated with cytomegalovirus. According to a later analysis, most CMV-associated TCR beta chains appeared to be HLA-restricted, and the HLA associations seemed to be driven largely by CMV exposure. Seventeen rarely observed V segments, including chromosome 9 orphons, were excluded from the earlier analysis of approximately 500 of the donors because counts were too low.

Reading the germline V gene gives CDR1 SGHDT and CDR2 YYEEEE. V is pruned by 3 bases and J by 5 bases, leaving 6 bases of the junction without a gene match. The CDR3 sequence holds 15 residues, the cysteine and phenylalanine included. This entry keeps only the CDR3 DNA: 45 bases, framed from base 1. The library was made by the immunoSEQ multiplex PCR assay. A mixture of 60 forward primers for TCR Vbeta segments and 13 reverse primers for TCR Jbeta segments was used in the multiplex PCR. The CDR3 region of rearranged TCR beta genes was amplified from genomic DNA by a multiplex PCR assay. On the Illumina HiSeq System, the amplified TCR beta libraries were sequenced as 87-base-pair reads. In the authors' own workflow: In a later analysis, approximately 74 million unique TCR beta chains were counted across the 666 repertoires, and roughly 9.9 million of these chains were shared by at least two donors. To remove PCR and sequencing errors, raw reads were error-corrected and collapsed into unique sequences using a nearest-neighbor algorithm that merged closely related sequences. To assign V, D and J gene segments, CDR3 sequences were aligned to IMGT reference sequences. Each retained sequence needed at least a six-nucleotide match to both a V gene segment and a J gene segment. A rearrangement counted as productive if the CDR3 had no stop codons and remained in frame with V and J, and every other rearrangement counted as non-productive. Following IMGT convention, CDR3 was defined as the stretch from the second conserved V-encoded cysteine up to the conserved J-encoded phenylalanine. In an earlier analysis of around 600 of the donors, sequences lacking an unambiguous match to a single V gene segment were excluded. An earlier analysis of around 600 of the donors classified V segments as functional when productive rearrangements were above 56.7% and as segregating when the standard deviation between donors was above 5%. To diagnose cytomegalovirus status from the catalog of TCR beta chain sequences, a statistical classification framework was built. In a later analysis, V and J genes were assigned by comparing TCR nucleotide sequences against IMGT/GENE-DB human TR gene sequences. The TCRdist pipeline was used in a later analysis to assign CDR3 sequences and most-parsimonious VDJ recombination scenarios. In a later analysis, every TCR beta chain was defined by the combination of its CDR3 amino acid sequence and its V-gene family, and reads without a unique V-gene family were dropped. As a way to deal with suspected cross-contamination and a sequencing artifact, a later analysis dropped hundreds of nucleotide sequences that were highly shared and had low generation probability. In a later analysis, a clonal expansion index for each public chain was calculated from normalized within-repertoire ranks of inferred template counts. A later analysis computed generation probabilities with a VDJ recombination model fitted to out-of-frame rearrangements, and checked the results against IGoR. A later analysis scored TCR-TCR, TCR-HLA and TCR-CMV co-occurrence with hypergeometric tests, applying a repertoire-size bias correction to TCR pairs. A later analysis estimated false discovery rates by permuting HLA or CMV assignments 20 times. In a later analysis, co-occurring TCRs were grouped using DBSCAN, with TCRdist sequence similarity added in when clustering inside HLA-allele-positive subsets. Co-occurrence clustering excluded repertoires with fewer than 30,000 or more than 120,000 public chains, plus five with anomalous nucleotide sharing. TCRdb stores this immuneACCESS table with in-frame sequences only. Part of the clones is absent; in the studies checked, under half of the shortfall reflects unresolved V genes, and no reason is known for the rest. That table is the source of V, J and clone size, and D and trimming were worked out from the DNA. The sample contains about 190,000 clones, about four fifths of them found a single time. Jointly, the top ten make up about 2.4% of the sample.

The cohort consisted of some 670 healthy bone marrow donors. All cohort members were sampled while nominally healthy, although unrecorded immune exposures were likely present. The donor tested CMV seronegative and was one of the 352 seronegative cohort members. Each donor provided a peripheral blood sample, and peripheral blood mononuclear cells were used for TCR beta sequencing. The Qiagen DNeasy Blood Extraction Kit was used to extract genomic DNA from the blood cell samples. Remarks on this clone: Its antigen specificity is not known. No clone much larger than this one lies a single base away; base qualities are absent.

The rearrangement joined TRBV5-6 to TRBJ2-5, and TRBD1 matches 11 of the central bases. The receptor was isolated from a male donor in good health and CMV-seronegative. The material sequenced was PBMCs. CDR3 reads: CASSSRTGGVETQYF. DNA sequence: TGTGCCAGCAGCTCGAGGACAGGGGGCGTGGAGACCCAGTACTTC.